The T cell receptor beta chain described here comes from a study of T cell responses to AZD1222 COVID-19 vaccine. J lost 2 bases, V lost 5 bases, and 8 bases had no gene match. The CDR3 runs to 15 residues. Germline values: CDR1 SEHNR, CDR2 FQNEAQ (reference sequence). Some clones are missing from TCRdb's copy, which holds only in-frame ones; the method was immunoSEQ multiplex PCR. The sample lists roughly 130,000 clones, around nine tenths seen once, with approximately 2.5% in the top ten. The study, taken as a whole, reports: Donors skewed white British and female; clonal diversity was possibly underestimated. Across the whole spike, CD4 TCRs peaked at regions 160-218 and 743-854.

In regard to this clone: What it recognizes is unknown.

The chain has TRBV7-9 and TRBJ2-7, with 8 bases fitting TRBD1. The source was peripheral blood, collected on day 0 of AZD1222 vaccination. The clonotype comes from an adult in good health. The CDR3 here is CASSPRQGNTYEQYF. CDR3 bases: TGTGCCAGCAGCCCACGACAGGGGAATACCTACGAGCAGTACTTC.